Given below is one TCR beta chain in context. The sample belongs to a study of radiotherapy plus CTLA-4 blockade in lung cancer. The table came from immunoSEQ multiplex PCR; TCRdb's copy has only in-frame clones and leaves some out. The table shows around 30,000 clones, with approximately 70% occurring only once. V lost 4 bases to trimming and J lost 0 bases; unmatched junction nucleotides: 2. Germline V CDR1 and CDR2: PRHDT, FYEKMQ (reference sequence). This CDR3 is 15 amino acids long. The clonotype originates from a human donor with non-small cell lung cancer who had stable disease on radiotherapy plus ipilimumab. The chain couples TRBV13 to TRBJ2-1, with 8 bases aligning to TRBD2. Sequenced material: peripheral blood, taken from a patient treated with radiotherapy plus ipilimumab. The CDR3 region is CASSYLAGSYNEQFF. CDR3 in DNA: TGTGCCAGCAGCTACCTAGCGGGCTCCTACAATGAGCAGTTCTTC.